A single sample is the source of the 12 T cell receptor beta chains below, sequenced in a study of OX40 agonist ivuxolimab in advanced cancers. Clones were sequenced by immunoSEQ multiplex PCR, and TCRdb holds only the in-frame ones, with some missing. Altogether fewer than 60,000 clones are present, 65% to 90% being singletons, with the ten largest covering about 3.5%. The source material was CD4+ or CD8+ T cells sorted from blood, sampled in a trial of the OX40 agonist ivuxolimab. The receptor set was obtained from an adult with an advanced solid tumor such as melanoma, head and neck, liver or kidney cancer.

This clone appeared a few times. The chain has TRBV6-4 and TRBJ2-2; TRBD1 is a possible D gene (6 bases). Trimming left V 3 bases short and J 5 bases short, with 10 bases between. CDR3 length: 14 residues. The germline V gene encodes CDR1 MRHNA and CDR2 SNTAGT. CDR3 nucleotides: TGTGCCAGCAGTGAACAGGGTGGTACCGGGGAGCTGTTTTTT. It specifies CASSEQGGTGELFF.

The chain recombines TRBV6-1 with TRBJ2-7; D may be TRBD2 (6 bases). The V end was cut by 2 bases, the J end by 0 bases, with 8 bases between. The CDR3 totals 14 residues. CDR1 and CDR2 from the germline V gene are MNHNS and SASEGT. The CDR3 DNA reads TGTGCCAGCAGTGAACTCGGGAGCTCCTACGAGCAGTACTTC. Its protein product is CASSELGSSYEQYF.

The V gene is TRBV10-2, the J gene TRBJ2-2; D unresolved. Trimming removed 2 bases at V and 4 bases at J, with 11 bases between. This CDR3 is 15 amino acids long. The germline gives CDR1 WSHSY, CDR2 SAAADI. DNA for the CDR3: TGCGCCAGCAGTGAGACGCCGGAACTCACCGGGGAGCTGTTTTTT. Translated: CASSETPELTGELFF.

The V and J genes are TRBV27 and TRBJ2-5, with D unclear. Looked up from germline, CDR1 is MNHEY and CDR2 is SMNVEV (reference sequence). CDR3 length equals 13 residues. Trimming pared 2 bases from V and 4 bases from J, leaving 8 bases between. CDR3 sequence reads: CASSLRFRETQYF. The CDR3, as DNA: TGTGCCAGCAGTTTACGGTTTAGAGAGACCCAGTACTTC.

The chain links TRBV19 to TRBJ1-2; 8 nucleotides agree with TRBD1. The CDR3 contains 16 residues. Germline-derived CDR1 and CDR2 are LNHDA and SQIVND (reference sequence). The J segment lost 8 bases and the V segment lost 4 bases, leaving 15 bases of the junction unmatched. The CDR3 spells CASSTHLGTGDRGYTF. CDR3 DNA: TGTGCCAGTAGTACCCATTTAGGGACAGGTGATCGAGGCTACACCTTC.

The genes are TRBV15 and TRBJ1-5; TRBD1 might be the D (5 bases). This CDR3 spans 17 amino acids. V lost 0 bases and J lost 0, with 12 bases in between. Per germline, CDR1 LNHNV and CDR2 YYDKDF (reference sequence). CDR3 sequence: CATSRDPRDLSNQPQHF. CDR3 DNA: TGTGCCACCAGCAGAGACCCTAGGGACCTTAGCAATCAGCCCCAGCATTTT.

J is TRBJ1-6 and V is TRBV18; possible D gene TRBD1, 6 bases. CDR1 is KGHSH and CDR2 is LQKENI in the germline V gene. V was trimmed by 2 bases and J by 7 bases, leaving 12 bases between them. The CDR3 runs 15 residues. CDR3 sequence (DNA): TGTGCCAGCTCACCAACGCAGGGGCGGAATTCACCCCTCCACTTT. It is translated as CASSPTQGRNSPLHF.

The chain has TRBV11-2 and TRBJ1-6, with 12 nucleotides matching TRBD1. Germline V gene lookup returns CDR1 SGHAT and CDR2 FQNNGV. CDR3 length: 15 amino acids. V lost 5 bases, J lost 10 bases, and 6 bases stayed unmatched. The CDR3 DNA reads as TGTGCCAGCAGCACTCAGGGGACAGGGGGCTCACCCCTCCACTTT. Amino acids: CASSTQGTGGSPLHF.

J is TRBJ2-3 and V is TRBV11-2; D is possibly TRBD1 (6 bases). CDR1 is SGHAT and CDR2 is FQNNGV in the germline V gene. V lost 2 bases, J lost 4 bases, and 16 bases lay in between. The CDR3 extends over 16 amino acids. The CDR3: CASSLRGTPSSDTQYF. Here the CDR3 DNA reads TGTGCCAGCAGCTTAAGGGGGACACCGTCATCAGATACGCAGTATTTT.

As for this clone: One junction end disagrees with the germline gene, perhaps due to a read error. The CDR3 coding sequence is TGTGCCAGCAGCCCGGCTACAAGGTGGAACACTGAAGCTTTCTTT. This codes for CASSPATRWNTEAFF. The V and J genes are TRBV5-1 and TRBJ1-1; D is unresolved. The CDR3 is 15 amino acids. From germline, CDR1 is SGHRS and CDR2 YFSETQ.

This clone was observed a single time. This chain links TRBV7-9 with TRBJ1-1; no clear D. The CDR3 is made up of 14 amino acids. The germline V gene encodes CDR1 SEHNR and CDR2 FQNEAQ (reference sequence). The V and J ends lost 1 base and 1 base respectively, with 7 bases between them. CDR3 bases: TGTGCCAGCAGCTTAGTACCCCCGAACACTGAAGCTTTCTTT. It specifies CASSLVPPNTEAFF.

Only one count was recorded for this clone. This sequence joins TRBV7-9 and TRBJ2-5, with unresolved D. CDR3 length: 14 amino acids. Trimming pared 1 base from V and 5 bases from J, leaving 11 bases between. CDR1 is SEHNR and CDR2 is FQNEAQ in the germline V gene (reference sequence). For the CDR3, the DNA is TGTGCCAGCAGCTTAGGGCTTAGTATCGAGACCCAGTACTTC. This encodes CASSLGLSIETQYF.